These T cell receptor beta chains were read from a single sample in a study of regulatory T cells in long-lasting Graves disease. TCRdb recomputed calls from the multiplex PCR reads with MiXCR, one row per CDR3 protein. The sample holds roughly 360,000 distinct CDR3 sequences, about 11% seen once. These data were also filed under a second study, of T cells in Graves' hyperthyroidism and ophthalmopathy.

Specimen: peripheral blood mononuclear cells (PBMCs), collected at new diagnosis, from a patient treated with antithyroid drugs. The receptors come from a woman aged 18-35 years with Graves disease. Both conserved end residues are part of each CDR3. A D gene is named only where the DNA matches it firmly. Clone size is stated in some rows and not others, as once, few, many or a class when expanded.

TRBJ2-2	many	TRBV6-2/TRBV6-3	TRBD2	TGTGCCAGCAGTTTTACTAGCGGGGGGGCCTACGGGGAGCTGTTTTTT	CASSFTSGGAYGELFF
TRBJ2-1	few	TRBV18	-	TGTGCCAGCTCACCGCCCAGTGGGTCCTTTGGTGAGCAGTTCTTC	CASSPPSGSFGEQFF
TRBJ1-5	few	TRBV5-5	-	TGTGCCAGCAGCTACTCAGGGGATCAGCCCCAGCATTTT	CASSYSGDQPQHF
TRBJ2-5	few	TRBV27	TRBD1	TGTGCCAGCAGGTCCAGACAGGGTCAAGAGACCCAGTACTTC	CASRSRQGQETQYF
TRBJ2-7	-	TRBV7-9	-	TGTGCCAGCAGCTTAGTATTGTCAGGGAGCACCTACGAGCAGTACTTC	CASSLVLSGSTYEQYF
TRBJ2-3	many	TRBV9	-	TGTGCCAGCAGCAATTCCGCGGGGGATACGCAGTATTTT	CASSNSAGDTQYF
TRBJ2-5	-	TRBV12-3/TRBV12-4	TRBD2	TGTGCCAGCACCATGGGACTAGCGGGAGAACGAGAGACCCAGTACTTC	CASTMGLAGERETQYF
TRBJ2-1	many	TRBV7-2	-	TGTGCCAGCAGCTTAGGTAGTGGGCAGGGGAAGGGCAATGAGCAGTTCTTC	CASSLGSGQGKGNEQFF
TRBJ2-5	few	TRBV7-6	-	TGTGCCAGCAGCTTACTGAGTCAAGAGACCCAGTACTTC	CASSLLSQETQYF
TRBJ1-2	many	TRBV12-3/TRBV12-4	-	TGTGCCAGCAGTTTTCGACTGGATCCAAACTATGGCTACACCTTC	CASSFRLDPNYGYTF
TRBJ2-2	-	TRBV24-1	-	TGTGCCACCAGTGGAGGGGATTCCGGGGAGCTGTTTTTT	CATSGGDSGELFF
TRBJ1-4	-	TRBV7-2	-	TGTGCCAGCAGCTTAGTAGGGCAGGAAAAACTGTTTTTT	CASSLVGQEKLFF
TRBJ1-5	few	TRBV19	-	TGTGCCAGTAGACCTGGGCCTATTACTCTTAAAGCGCCTAGCAATCAGCCCCAGCATTTT	CASRPGPITLKAPSNQPQHF
TRBJ2-5	many	TRBV20-1	-	TGCAGTGCTAGTTTAACTAGCTTAGAGACCCAGTACTTC	CSASLTSLETQYF
TRBJ2-1	-	TRBV11-2	-	TGTGCCAGCAGAAGAATGAACCAGGTTTCCTACAATGAGCAGTTCTTC	CASRRMNQVSYNEQFF
TRBJ1-1	many	TRBV3-1	-	TGTGCCAGCAGCCAAGATCCGGACACTGAAGCTTTCTTT	CASSQDPDTEAFF
TRBJ2-5	many	TRBV3-1	-	TGTGCCAGCAGCCAAGATCCGGAGGAAGAGACCCAGTACTTC	CASSQDPEEETQYF
TRBJ2-1	many	TRBV4-3	TRBD1	TGCGCCAGCCGGGACAGGCCTACCTTGGGGGAGCAGTTCTTC	CASRDRPTLGEQFF
TRBJ2-1	-	TRBV4-1	-	TGCGCCAGCAGCCAAGTGGATATGGGACTCTCCTACAATGAGCAGTTCTTC	CASSQVDMGLSYNEQFF
TRBJ2-1	-	TRBV14	-	TGTGCCAGCAGCGCGCAGCCGCATAGCTCCTACAATGAGCAGTTCTTC	CASSAQPHSSYNEQFF
TRBJ2-2	many	TRBV7-2	-	TGTGCCTCAGAAGCATGGAGGGCCGGGGAGCTGTTTTTT	CASEAWRAGELFF
TRBJ2-3	many	TRBV28	TRBD2	TGTGCCAGCATGCTGGGGACTAGCGGGTTAACAGATACGCAGTATTTT	CASMLGTSGLTDTQYF
TRBJ2-1	few	TRBV6-2/TRBV6-3	TRBD2	TGTGCCAGCAGTTACCGGCGGGAGGGCCACGATGAGCAGTTCTTC	CASSYRREGHDEQFF
TRBJ2-3	few	TRBV20-1	-	TGCAGTGCTAGAGAATCGGCGGGGGGCCTAGGGGGCCCCAATACGCAGTATTTT	CSARESAGGLGGPNTQYF
TRBJ2-1	many	TRBV6-2/TRBV6-3	TRBD2	TGTGCCAGCAGTTACTCCGTTCCGACTAGCGGGAGTATTGAGCAGTTCTTC	CASSYSVPTSGSIEQFF
TRBJ2-2	-	TRBV6-1	-	TGTGCCAGCAGTACGGAGCCCTTGAACACCGGGGAGCTGTTTTTT	CASSTEPLNTGELFF
TRBJ1-2	-	TRBV6-2/TRBV6-3	TRBD1	TGTGCCAGCAGTGAACGATACAGGGGTTTAGACTATGGCTACACCTTC	CASSERYRGLDYGYTF
TRBJ1-2	-	TRBV6-5	-	TGTGCCAGCAGTTTATCGCCCGGGCCTTATGGCTACACCTTC	CASSLSPGPYGYTF
TRBJ1-4	many	TRBV7-9	-	TGTGCCAGCAGCTTAGGGCAGGGCCCTAATGAAAAACTGTTTTTT	CASSLGQGPNEKLFF
TRBJ2-1	many	TRBV30	-	TGTGCCTGGAATCCTAATCGCAATGAGCAGTTCTTC	CAWNPNRNEQFF
TRBJ2-7	many	TRBV7-2	TRBD2	TGTGCCAGCAGACCGTCGGGGGGGAGCTACGAGCAGTACTTC	CASRPSGGSYEQYF